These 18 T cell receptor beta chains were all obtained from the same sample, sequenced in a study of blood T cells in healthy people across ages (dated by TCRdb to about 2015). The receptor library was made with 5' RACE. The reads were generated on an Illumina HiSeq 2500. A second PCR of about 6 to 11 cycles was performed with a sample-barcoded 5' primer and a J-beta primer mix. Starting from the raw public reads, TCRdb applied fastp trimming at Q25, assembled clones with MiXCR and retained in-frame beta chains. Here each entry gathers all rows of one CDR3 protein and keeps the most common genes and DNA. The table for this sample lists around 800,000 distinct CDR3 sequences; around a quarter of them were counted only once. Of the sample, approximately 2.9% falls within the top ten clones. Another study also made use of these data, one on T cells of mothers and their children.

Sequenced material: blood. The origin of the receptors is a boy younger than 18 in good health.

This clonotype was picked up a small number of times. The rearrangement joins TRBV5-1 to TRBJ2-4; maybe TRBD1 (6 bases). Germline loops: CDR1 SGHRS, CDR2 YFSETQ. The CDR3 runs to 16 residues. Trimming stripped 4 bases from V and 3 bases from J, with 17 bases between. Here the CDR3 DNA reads TGCGCCAGCAGCGAGGCGACAGGACAAGACAAAAACATTCAGTACTTC. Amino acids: CASSEATGQDKNIQYF.

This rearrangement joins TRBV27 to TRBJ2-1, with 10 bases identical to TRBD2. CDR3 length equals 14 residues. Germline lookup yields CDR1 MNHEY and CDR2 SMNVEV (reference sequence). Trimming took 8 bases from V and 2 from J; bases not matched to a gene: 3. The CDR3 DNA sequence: TGTGCCAGCCGCAGCGGGGGGGCCTACAATGAGCAGTTCTTC. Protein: CASRSGGAYNEQFF.

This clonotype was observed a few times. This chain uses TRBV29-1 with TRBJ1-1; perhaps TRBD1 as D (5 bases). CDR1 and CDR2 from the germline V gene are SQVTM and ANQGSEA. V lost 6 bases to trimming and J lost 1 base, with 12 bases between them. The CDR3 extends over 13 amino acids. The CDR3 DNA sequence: TGCAGCGTCTCCGGGGGGAAGAACACTGAAGCTTTCTTT. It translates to CSVSGGKNTEAFF.

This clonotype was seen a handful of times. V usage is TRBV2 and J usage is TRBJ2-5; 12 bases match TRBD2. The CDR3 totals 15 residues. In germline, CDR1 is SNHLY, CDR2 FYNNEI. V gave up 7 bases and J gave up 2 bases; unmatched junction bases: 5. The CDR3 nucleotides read TGTGCCAGCAAGGTCCTAGCGGGGGGGCAAGAGACCCAGTACTTC. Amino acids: CASKVLAGGQETQYF. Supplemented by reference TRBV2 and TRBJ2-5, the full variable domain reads EPEVTQTPSHQVTQMGQEVILRCVPISNHLYFYWYRQILGQKVEFLVSFYNNEISEKSEIFDDQFSVERPDGSNFTLKIRSTKLEDSAMYFCASKVLAGGQETQYFGPGTRLLVL.

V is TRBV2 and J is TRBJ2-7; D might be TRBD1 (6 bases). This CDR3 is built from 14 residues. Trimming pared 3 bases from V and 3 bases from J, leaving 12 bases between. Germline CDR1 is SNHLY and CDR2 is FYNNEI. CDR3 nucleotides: TGTGCCAGCAGTGAGGAACAGGGTAGCTACGAGCAGTACTTC. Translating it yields CASSEEQGSYEQYF.

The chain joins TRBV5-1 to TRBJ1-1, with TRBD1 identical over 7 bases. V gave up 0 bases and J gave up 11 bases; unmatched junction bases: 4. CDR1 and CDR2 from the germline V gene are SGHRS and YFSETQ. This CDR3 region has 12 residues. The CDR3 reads CASSLEGGEAFF. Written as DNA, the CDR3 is TGCGCCAGCAGCTTGGAAGGGGGCGAGGCTTTCTTT. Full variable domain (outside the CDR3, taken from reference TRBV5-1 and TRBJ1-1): KAGVTQTPRYLIKTRGQQVTLSCSPISGHRSVSWYQQTPGQGLQFLFEYFSETQRNKGNFPGRFSGRQFSNSRSEMNVSTLELGDSALYLCASSLEGGEAFFGQGTRLTVV.

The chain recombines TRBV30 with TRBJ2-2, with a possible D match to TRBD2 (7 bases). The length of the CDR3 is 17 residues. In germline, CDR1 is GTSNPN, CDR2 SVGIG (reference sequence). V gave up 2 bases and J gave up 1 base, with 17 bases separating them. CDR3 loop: CAWSPREGGLNTGELFF. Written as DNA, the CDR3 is TGTGCCTGGAGTCCAAGGGAGGGGGGACTGAACACCGGGGAGCTGTTTTTT.

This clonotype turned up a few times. The CDR3 sequence: CASSLIGGTDTQYF. CDR3 bases: TGTGCCAGCAGCTTAATTGGGGGGACAGATACGCAGTATTTT. The chain couples TRBV7-3 to TRBJ2-3, with D possibly TRBD2 on 6 matching bases. The CDR3 sequence is 14 residues long. Trimming removed 1 base at V and 3 bases at J, with 8 bases between. Germline V gene data show CDR1 as SGHTA and CDR2 as FQGTGA.

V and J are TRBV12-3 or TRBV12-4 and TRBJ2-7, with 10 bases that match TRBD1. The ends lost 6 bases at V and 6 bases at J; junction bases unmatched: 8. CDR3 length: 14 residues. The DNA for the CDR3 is TGTGCCAGCAGCCCAACGGGACAGGGGTTCGAGCAGTACTTC. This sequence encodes CASSPTGQGFEQYF.

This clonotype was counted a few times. The CDR3 DNA follows: TGCAGCGCCGTCGTAGGCACCTACGAGCAGTACTTC. Protein product: CSAVVGTYEQYF. The V gene is TRBV29-1, the J gene TRBJ2-7; the D is unclear. CDR3 length: 12 residues. Germline CDR1 and CDR2: SQVTM and ANQGSEA. Trimming took 7 bases from V and 2 from J, leaving 12 bases between them.

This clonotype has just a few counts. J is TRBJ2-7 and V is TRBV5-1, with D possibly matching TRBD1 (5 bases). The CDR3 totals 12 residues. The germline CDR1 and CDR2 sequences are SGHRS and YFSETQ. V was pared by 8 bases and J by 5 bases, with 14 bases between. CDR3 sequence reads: CASGALTNEQYF. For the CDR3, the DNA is TGCGCCAGTGGGGCATTGACGAACGAGCAGTACTTC.

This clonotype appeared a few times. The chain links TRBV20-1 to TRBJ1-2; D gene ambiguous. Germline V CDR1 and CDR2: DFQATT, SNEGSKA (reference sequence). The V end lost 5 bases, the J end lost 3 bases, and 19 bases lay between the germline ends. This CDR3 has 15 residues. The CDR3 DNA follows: TGCAGTGCTTCCCCCCCGGAGCCGCGGGACTATGGCTACACCTTC. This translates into CSASPPEPRDYGYTF.

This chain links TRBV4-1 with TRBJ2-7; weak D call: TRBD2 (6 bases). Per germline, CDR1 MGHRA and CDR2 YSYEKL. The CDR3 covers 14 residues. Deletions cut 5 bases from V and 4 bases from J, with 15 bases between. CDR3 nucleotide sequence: TGCGCCAGCAGCTCCAGGGTCGGGAGATACGAGCAGTACTTC. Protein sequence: CASSSRVGRYEQYF.

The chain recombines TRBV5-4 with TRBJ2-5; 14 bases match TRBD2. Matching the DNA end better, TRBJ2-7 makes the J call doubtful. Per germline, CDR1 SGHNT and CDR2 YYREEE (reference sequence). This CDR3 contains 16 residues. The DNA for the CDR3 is TGTGCCAGCAGCTTGAGTGGACTAGCGGGGGGTTACGAGCAGTACTTC. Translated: CASSLSGLAGGYEQYF.

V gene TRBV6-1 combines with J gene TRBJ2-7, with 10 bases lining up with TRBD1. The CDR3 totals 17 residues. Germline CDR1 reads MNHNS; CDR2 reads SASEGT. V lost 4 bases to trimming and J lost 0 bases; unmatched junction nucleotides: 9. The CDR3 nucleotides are TGTGCCAGCAGTGTTTTTGGAGGGACAGGGGCCTCCTACGAGCAGTACTTC. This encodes CASSVFGGTGASYEQYF.

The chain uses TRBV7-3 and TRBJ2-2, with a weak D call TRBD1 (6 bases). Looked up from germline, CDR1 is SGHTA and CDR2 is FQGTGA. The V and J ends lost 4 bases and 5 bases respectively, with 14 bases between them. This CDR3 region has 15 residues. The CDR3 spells CASSSGTRTTGELFF. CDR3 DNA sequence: TGTGCCAGCAGCTCAGGGACACGGACAACCGGGGAGCTGTTTTTT.

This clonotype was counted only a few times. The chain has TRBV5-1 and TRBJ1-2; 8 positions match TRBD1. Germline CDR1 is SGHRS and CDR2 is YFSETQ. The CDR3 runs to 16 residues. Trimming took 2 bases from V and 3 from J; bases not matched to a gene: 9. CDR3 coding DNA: TGCGCCAGCAGCTTCCGGACAGGGCGCGTGGACTATGGCTACACCTTC. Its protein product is CASSFRTGRVDYGYTF.

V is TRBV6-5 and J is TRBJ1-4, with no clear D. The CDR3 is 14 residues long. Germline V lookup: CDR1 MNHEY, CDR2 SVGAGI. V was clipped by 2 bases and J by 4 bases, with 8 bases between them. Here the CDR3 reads CASSYGRVNEKLFF. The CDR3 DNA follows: TGTGCCAGCAGTTACGGGAGGGTTAATGAAAAACTGTTTTTT.